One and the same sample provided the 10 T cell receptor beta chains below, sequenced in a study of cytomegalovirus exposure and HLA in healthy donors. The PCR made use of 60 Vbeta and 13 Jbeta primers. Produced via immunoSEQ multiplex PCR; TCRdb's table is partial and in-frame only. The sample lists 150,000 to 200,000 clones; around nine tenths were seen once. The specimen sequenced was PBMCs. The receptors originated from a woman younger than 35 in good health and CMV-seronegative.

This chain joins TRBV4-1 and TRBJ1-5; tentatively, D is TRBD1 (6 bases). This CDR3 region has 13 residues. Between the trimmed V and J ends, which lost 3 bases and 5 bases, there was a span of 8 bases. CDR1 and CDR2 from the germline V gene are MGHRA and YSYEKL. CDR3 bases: TGCGCCAGCAGCCAGGACAGTTATCAGCCCCAGCATTTT. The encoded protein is CASSQDSYQPQHF.

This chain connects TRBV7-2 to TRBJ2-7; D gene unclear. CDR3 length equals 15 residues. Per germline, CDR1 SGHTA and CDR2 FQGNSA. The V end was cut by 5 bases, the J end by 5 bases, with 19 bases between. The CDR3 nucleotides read TGTGCCAGCAGCCCCACTACCACCCCCCCCCACGAGCAGTACTTC. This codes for CASSPTTTPPHEQYF. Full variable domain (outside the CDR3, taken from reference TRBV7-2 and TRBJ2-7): GAGVSQSPSNKVTEKGKDVELRCDPISGHTALYWYRQSLGQGLEFLIYFQGNSAPDKSGLPSDRFSAERTGGSVSTLTIQRTQQEDSAVYLCASSPTTTPPHEQYFGPGTRLTVT.

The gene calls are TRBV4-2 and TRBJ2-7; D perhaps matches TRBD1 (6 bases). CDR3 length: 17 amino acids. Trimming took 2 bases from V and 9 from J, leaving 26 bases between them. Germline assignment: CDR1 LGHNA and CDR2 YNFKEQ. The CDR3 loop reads CASSQTVGGGVFSTQYF. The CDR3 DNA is TGTGCCAGCAGCCAAACCGTAGGGGGTGGGGTCTTTAGTACGCAGTACTTC.

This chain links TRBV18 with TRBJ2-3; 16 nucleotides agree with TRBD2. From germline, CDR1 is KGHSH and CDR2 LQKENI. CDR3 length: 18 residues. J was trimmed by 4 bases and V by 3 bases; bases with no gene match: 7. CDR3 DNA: TGTGCCAGCTCACCGGGACTAGCGGGGGGGCCGAGGGCAGATACGCAGTATTTT. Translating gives CASSPGLAGGPRADTQYF.

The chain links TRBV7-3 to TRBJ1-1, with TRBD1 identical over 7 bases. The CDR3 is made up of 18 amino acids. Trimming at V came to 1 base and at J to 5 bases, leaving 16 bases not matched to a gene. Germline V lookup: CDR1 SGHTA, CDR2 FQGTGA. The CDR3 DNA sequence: TGTGCCAGCAGCTTAAGCGGAAGGGGGCGAGTATCGGGGACTGAAGCTTTCTTT. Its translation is CASSLSGRGRVSGTEAFF. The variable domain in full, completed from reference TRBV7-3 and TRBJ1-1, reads GAGVSQTPSNKVTEKGKYVELRCDPISGHTALYWYRQSLGQGPEFLIYFQGTGAADDSGLPNDRFFAVRPEGSVSTLKIQRTERGDSAVYLCASSLSGRGRVSGTEAFFGQGTRLTVV.

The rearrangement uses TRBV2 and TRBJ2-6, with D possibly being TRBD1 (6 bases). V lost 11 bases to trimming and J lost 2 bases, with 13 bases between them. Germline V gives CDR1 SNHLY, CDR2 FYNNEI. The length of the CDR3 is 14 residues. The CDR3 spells CASKAGAGANVLTF. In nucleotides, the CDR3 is TGTGCCTCCAAGGCAGGGGCTGGGGCCAACGTCCTGACTTTC.

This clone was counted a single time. This CDR3 is CASSGDSSYEQYF. The CDR3 DNA is TGCGCCAGCAGCGGGGACAGCTCCTACGAGCAGTACTTC. The genes are TRBV5-1 and TRBJ2-7, with 7 bases identical to TRBD1. The junction had 1 base not matched to a gene; V was cut back by 4 bases and J by 0 bases. This CDR3 region has 13 residues. CDR1 and CDR2 from the germline V gene are SGHRS and YFSETQ.

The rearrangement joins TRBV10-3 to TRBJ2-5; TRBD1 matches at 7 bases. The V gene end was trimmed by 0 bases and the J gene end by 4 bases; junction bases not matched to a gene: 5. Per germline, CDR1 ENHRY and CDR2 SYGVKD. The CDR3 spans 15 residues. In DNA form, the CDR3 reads TGTGCCATCAGTGAGTCCAGGGGGATAGGAGAGACCCAGTACTTC. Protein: CAISESRGIGETQYF.

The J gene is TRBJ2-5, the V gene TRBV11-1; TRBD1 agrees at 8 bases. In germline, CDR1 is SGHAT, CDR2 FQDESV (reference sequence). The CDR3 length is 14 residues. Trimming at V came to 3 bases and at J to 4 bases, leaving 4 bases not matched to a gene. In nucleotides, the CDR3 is TGTGCCAGCAGCTTCGGACAGGGAACAGAGACCCAGTACTTC. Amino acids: CASSFGQGTETQYF.

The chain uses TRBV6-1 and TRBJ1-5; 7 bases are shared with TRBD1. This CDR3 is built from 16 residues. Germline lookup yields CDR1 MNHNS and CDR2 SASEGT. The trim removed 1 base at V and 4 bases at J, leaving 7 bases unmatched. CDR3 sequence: CASSEEPGGMNQPQHF. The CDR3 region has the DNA TGTGCCAGCAGTGAAGAGCCAGGGGGAATGAATCAGCCCCAGCATTTT.